These T cell receptor beta chains were read from a single sample in a study of T cells after yellow fever vaccination. TCRdb recomputed calls from the 5' RACE reads with MiXCR, one row per CDR3 protein. The sample shows about 350,000 distinct CDR3 sequences, around 8.1% of them seen only once. Here the sequenced sample was PBMCs, taken roughly 45 days after the first yellow fever vaccination. Receptors were obtained from a man in his late teens or twenties who received the YFV17D yellow fever vaccine. Each CDR3 is given with its conserved first and last residue. D genes are given only for firm matches. For some rows the clone size is stated as once, few or many, or as a class when expanded; others skip it.

len,d_gene,j_gene,v_gene,abundance,CDR3nt,CDR3aa
14,NA,TRBJ1-1,TRBV6-5,few,TGTGCCAGCAGTACCTCGGGGGTGAAGGCTGAAGCTTTCTTT,CASSTSGVKAEAFF
17,TRBD2,TRBJ2-5,TRBV15,once,TGTGCCACCAGCACCGCTCCTCCGGGACTAGCCTACGAGACCCAGTACTTC,CATSTAPPGLAYETQYF
14,NA,TRBJ2-3,TRBV7-3,NA,TGTGCCAGCAGCCTCGCCCTAAGGACAGATACGCAGTATTTT,CASSLALRTDTQYF
14,NA,TRBJ2-3,TRBV7-3,NA,TGTGCCAGCAGCTCACTGACTAGGGGAGATACGCAGTATTTT,CASSSLTRGDTQYF
15,TRBD2,TRBJ2-7,TRBV5-1,few,TGCGCCAGCAGCTTGTATAGCGGGGGGGCTGGCGAGCAGTACTTC,CASSLYSGGAGEQYF
14,NA,TRBJ2-3,TRBV7-2,NA,TGTGCCAGCAGTATACGACTAACCACAGATACGCAGTATTTT,CASSIRLTTDTQYF
16,NA,TRBJ2-5,TRBV23-1,NA,TGCGCCAGCAGTCCCCTCATAGACAGTCTCCAAGAGACCCAGTACTTC,CASSPLIDSLQETQYF
15,NA,TRBJ1-4,TRBV5-6,many,TGTGCCAGCAGCTTGGGAGGCTCCACTAATGAAAAACTGTTTTTT,CASSLGGSTNEKLFF
16,TRBD2,TRBJ2-5,TRBV5-1,many,TGCGCCAGCAGCTTGTTGGGACTAGCGGGCCAAGAGACCCAGTACTTC,CASSLLGLAGQETQYF
12,TRBD1,TRBJ2-5,TRBV5-1,NA,TGCGCCAGCCGGGACAGCGAAGAGACCCAGTACTTC,CASRDSEETQYF
13,TRBD1,TRBJ1-1,TRBV3-1,few,TGTGCCAGCAGCCAAGCACCGGGACAGCAAGCTTTCTTT,CASSQAPGQQAFF
12,NA,TRBJ1-1,TRBV2,few,TGTGCCAGCAGCAGCGGGTTCGGTGAAGCTTTCTTT,CASSSGFGEAFF
14,NA,TRBJ2-5,TRBV10-3,NA,TGTGCCATCAGTGATGCCGGGAGAGAAGAGACCCAGTACTTC,CAISDAGREETQYF
16,NA,TRBJ1-1,TRBV7-9,few,TGTGCCAGCAGCTACCCCCGGGACGGTTTGAACACTGAAGCTTTCTTT,CASSYPRDGLNTEAFF
14,NA,TRBJ1-4,TRBV29-1,few,TGCAGCGTTGAAGATACCGGGGGTAATGAAAAACTGTTTTTT,CSVEDTGGNEKLFF
17,NA,TRBJ2-1,TRBV5-5,many,TGTGCCAGCAGCCGACCAACCTACTTGCCACCCTACAATGAGCAGTTCTTC,CASSRPTYLPPYNEQFF
14,NA,TRBJ1-2,TRBV18,NA,TGTGCCAGCTCCCAAGGGGGGACTGTTTATGGCTACACCTTC,CASSQGGTVYGYTF
14,TRBD1,TRBJ2-5,TRBV15,NA,TGTGCCACCAGCCTGGACAGGGGAAGGGAGACCCAGTACTTC,CATSLDRGRETQYF
13,NA,TRBJ2-1,TRBV12-3/TRBV12-4,few,TGTGCCAGCAGTCTCCGGGACAAACACGAGCAGTTCTTC,CASSLRDKHEQFF
16,NA,TRBJ2-1,TRBV4-3,many,TGCGCCAGCAGCCACTGGGACACCGAGATTAGGGATGAGCAGTTCTTC,CASSHWDTEIRDEQFF
15,TRBD1,TRBJ2-2,TRBV12-3/TRBV12-4,few,TGTGCCAGCAGCCCGGACAGGGTGGAAACCGGGGAGCTGTTTTTT,CASSPDRVETGELFF
15,NA,TRBJ2-5,TRBV7-6,NA,TGTGCCAGCAGCCACGCCGGGACCGCTCAAGAGACCCAGTACTTC,CASSHAGTAQETQYF
14,TRBD2,TRBJ2-1,TRBV28,many,TGTGCCAGCGTAGGCGGGAGCTCCTACAATGAGCAGTTCTTC,CASVGGSSYNEQFF
15,NA,TRBJ1-1,TRBV4-2,NA,TGTGCCAGCAGCCAAGGAGACGGGGGCTTAACTGAAGTTTTCTTT,CASSQGDGGLTEVFF
13,NA,TRBJ1-2,TRBV14,NA,TGTGCCAGCAGCTCCCCCGGGGCCTTCGGCTACACCTTC,CASSSPGAFGYTF
15,TRBD2,TRBJ2-3,TRBV5-1,few,TGCGCCAGCAGCCGATCCGGGACTAGCGTGGATACGCAGTATTTT,CASSRSGTSVDTQYF
14,NA,TRBJ2-7,TRBV5-6,few,TGTGCCAGCAGCGATTGGCAGGGCCCCTACGAGCAGTACTTC,CASSDWQGPYEQYF
13,NA,TRBJ1-4,TRBV25-1,few,TGTGCCAGCAGTCCAATTGGACGTGAAAAACTGTTTTTT,CASSPIGREKLFF
14,NA,TRBJ2-1,TRBV7-9,few,TGTGCCAGCAGGTGGGGTGGGCCCCCCAATGAGCAGTTCTTC,CASRWGGPPNEQFF
17,TRBD2,TRBJ2-3,TRBV11-2,few,TGTGCCAGCAGCTTAGGAGTAGCGGGGGACTACACAGATACGCAGTATTTT,CASSLGVAGDYTDTQYF
14,NA,TRBJ1-4,TRBV9,NA,TGTGCCAGCAGCGTGCGGACAGATGGCTGGGGACTGTTTTTT,CASSVRTDGWGLFF
16,TRBD2,TRBJ2-2,TRBV3-1,few,TGTGCCAGCAGCCAAGGCCTAGCGGGGGTCGCCGGGGAGCTGTTTTTT,CASSQGLAGVAGELFF
13,TRBD1,TRBJ2-1,TRBV27,NA,TGTGCCAGCGGGCGACAGGGGGCGAATGAGCAGTTCTTC,CASGRQGANEQFF
14,NA,TRBJ1-2,TRBV12-3/TRBV12-4,NA,TGTGCCAGCAGTTTAGCCCAGGGCCTCTATGGCTACACCTTC,CASSLAQGLYGYTF
18,TRBD1,TRBJ2-7,TRBV19,NA,TGTGCCAGTCCTCGGACAGGGGCGTCTACTACACACTCCTACGAGCAGTACTTC,CASPRTGASTTHSYEQYF
13,NA,TRBJ2-7,TRBV7-2,many,TGTGCCAGCAGCGAGAGGAGCGGGCCCGAGCAGTACTTC,CASSERSGPEQYF
12,NA,TRBJ1-5,TRBV20-1,few,TGCAGTGGCCGGGATCGGAATCAGCCCCAGCATTTT,CSGRDRNQPQHF
14,NA,TRBJ1-1,TRBV6-4,NA,TGTGCCAGCACCGAAGGGATCGGGGACACTGAAGCTTTCTTT,CASTEGIGDTEAFF
14,NA,TRBJ1-2,TRBV19,NA,TGTGCCAGTAGTATCATGGATGTAAACTATGGCTACACCTTC,CASSIMDVNYGYTF
17,NA,TRBJ2-2,TRBV2,few,TGTGCCACCGTACGACAGTGGGAGTCCTACGTTGCCGGGGAGCTGTTTTTT,CATVRQWESYVAGELFF
15,TRBD2,TRBJ2-5,TRBV5-1,NA,TGCGCCAGCAGCTCCCGGACTAGCGGCCAAGAGACCCAGTACTTC,CASSSRTSGQETQYF
14,TRBD2,TRBJ2-1,TRBV7-2,NA,TGTGCCAGCAGCTTAGGGACTAGAAGCAATGAGCAGTTCTTC,CASSLGTRSNEQFF
14,NA,TRBJ1-1,TRBV20-1,NA,TGCAGTGCTAACACGGGGTCAGGCAACACTGAAGCTTTCTTT,CSANTGSGNTEAFF
15,TRBD2,TRBJ2-1,TRBV20-1,NA,TGCAGAACTTATCCTAGCGGGGGTTCCTACAATGAGCAGTTCTTC,CRTYPSGGSYNEQFF
15,TRBD1,TRBJ2-1,TRBV7-2,NA,TGTGCCAGCAGCTCCCACCCGGGACAGGGCGTTCCCCCGTTCTTC,CASSSHPGQGVPPFF
12,NA,TRBJ1-1,TRBV10-3,few,TGTGCCACCGGAGAGTACGGGATCGAAGCTTTCTTT,CATGEYGIEAFF
18,NA,TRBJ1-4,TRBV2,NA,TGTGCCAGCAGTGAAGTAGGGACACTGATCTCAACTAATGAAAAACTGTTTTTT,CASSEVGTLISTNEKLFF
18,TRBD1,TRBJ2-2,TRBV7-8,few,TGTGCCAGCAGCCCATACCCCCGACAGGGGATGGACCACGGGGAGCTGTTTTTT,CASSPYPRQGMDHGELFF